The following is a T cell receptor gamma chain sequence with its context. TCRdb re-identified clones in the RT-PCR reads via CATT. The sample carries 1,500 to 2,000 gamma-chain clones, around 1.8% recorded once. The sample belongs to a study of gamma-delta T cells after stem cell transplantation. Germline CDR1 is GITISATS and CDR2 is ISYDGTV (reference sequence). The CDR3 consists of 17 residues. The V segment lost 2 bases and the J segment 4 bases; nucleotides outside the gene matches: 5. This sequence was found in a human donor. It is not recorded whose cells these are; they may come from a transplant donor. The specimen was gamma-delta T cells. V gene TRGV9 combines with J gene TRGJP. The DNA of the CDR3 is TGTGCCTTGTGGGAGGGTAAACAAGAGTTGGGCAAAAAAATCAAGGTATTT. Translating gives CALWEGKQELGKKIKVF.